Sequencing of this T cell receptor beta chain was carried out in a study of CD8 T cells in Susac syndrome. CD8+ and CD4+ blood T cells underwent TCR beta sequencing. TEMRA cells were FACS-enriched, unlike CD8+ and CD4+ T cells, which were negatively isolated. It was with random hexamers that roughly 0.45 to 1 ug RNA was reverse transcribed. An immunoSEQ multiplex PCR generated amplified TCR beta CDR3 products spanning 54 Vbeta and 13 Jbeta. MiXCR, run by TCRdb on the immunoSEQ multiplex PCR reads, gives a single entry per CDR3 protein. The table records some 18,000 distinct CDR3 sequences, approximately 95% of them present only once. Points from the study as a whole: TCR sequencing and HLA analysis covered a relatively small number of individuals.

For this clonotype: What it recognizes is unknown.

The V end lost 5 bases, the J end lost 4 bases, and 11 bases lay between the germline ends. Per germline, CDR1 MNHEY and CDR2 SMNVEV (reference sequence). This CDR3 is built from 13 residues. The sequence was obtained from a human donor in good health. The rearrangement uses TRBV27 and TRBJ1-1; D unresolved. Sequencing was done on a sample of CD8+ T cells from PBMCs. DNA for the CDR3: TGTGCCAGCAGTCCGCTCTGGGGCACTGAAGCTTTCTTT. This codes for CASSPLWGTEAFF.